Shown below are 17 T cell receptor beta chains from a single sample sequenced in a study of blood T cells in healthy people across ages. Sample-barcoded 5' priming and a J-beta primer mix drove a second PCR of 7 to 11 cycles. TCRdb recomputed calls from the 5' RACE reads with MiXCR, one row per CDR3 protein. This sample has around 1.7 million distinct CDR3 sequences; approximately 28% occur once, and the top ten carry roughly 8%. Material for sequencing was blood. These receptors came from a woman aged 25 to 39 in good health.

This clonotype was recorded a few times. The CDR3 DNA reads as TGTGCCAGCTTACCGGGACAGGGCTTGCTAGCCAAAAACATTCAGTACTTC. This translates into CASLPGQGLLAKNIQYF. The chain employs TRBV28 and TRBJ2-4, with 9 bases matching TRBD1. The CDR3 covers 17 residues. J was trimmed by 0 bases and V by 8 bases; bases with no gene match: 11. Germline values: CDR1 MDHEN, CDR2 SYDVKM.

This clonotype was counted a few times. The chain combines TRBV2 with TRBJ2-1; 10 bases map to TRBD2. The germline CDR1 and CDR2 sequences are SNHLY and FYNNEI. The CDR3 contains 17 residues. V lost 6 bases, J lost 5 bases, and 13 bases stayed unmatched. The CDR3 spells CASSVLPGTSANNEQFF. CDR3 DNA: TGTGCCAGCAGCGTACTACCGGGGACTAGCGCTAACAATGAGCAGTTCTTC.

This chain links TRBV28 with TRBJ2-2, with D uncertain. The CDR3 is 14 residues long. Germline V gene lookup returns CDR1 MDHEN and CDR2 SYDVKM. Trimming pared 6 bases from V and 9 bases from J, leaving 17 bases between. In DNA form, the CDR3 reads TGTGCCAGCAGCTATTCCGGCCAGGCGAGGGAGCTGTTTTTT. This gives the protein CASSYSGQARELFF. Based on the CDR3 plus reference TRBV28 and TRBJ2-2, the full variable domain is DVKVTQSSRYLVKRTGEKVFLECVQDMDHENMFWYRQDPGLGLRLIYFSYDVKMKEKGDIPEGYSVSREKKERFSLILESASTNQTSMYLCASSYSGQARELFFGEGSRLTVL.

About this clonotype: Being one base from a much bigger clone, this may be a read error. The chain joins TRBV6-5 to TRBJ2-1; D perhaps matches TRBD2 (5 bases). Looked up from germline, CDR1 is MNHEY and CDR2 is SVGAGI. The ends were cut back, 2 bases at V and 13 bases at J, with 15 bases in the middle. The CDR3 loop spans 13 amino acids. The CDR3 DNA follows: TGTGCCAGCAGTTACAGGCCAAGGGAGACCCAGTTCTTC. Amino acid sequence: CASSYRPRETQFF.

This clonotype was seen only a few times. The V call is TRBV5-5, the J call TRBJ2-3, with D perhaps matching TRBD1 or TRBD2 (5 bases each). V lost 8 bases and J lost 4, with 17 bases in between. The germline gives CDR1 SGHKS, CDR2 YYEKEE (reference sequence). The CDR3 runs 14 residues. CDR3 coding DNA: TGTGCCAGAAGTTTGGGACCAGCAGCAGATACGCAGTATTTT. Translated, it gives CARSLGPAADTQYF.

The chain couples TRBV5-1 to TRBJ2-1; 8 bases match TRBD1. This CDR3 has 15 residues. Trimming at V came to 4 bases and at J to 7 bases, leaving 10 bases not matched to a gene. Germline V gives CDR1 SGHRS, CDR2 YFSETQ. The CDR3 nucleotides are TGCGCCAGCAGCAGGCGGACAGGGTCGGGGAATGAGCAGTTCTTC. Its protein product is CASSRRTGSGNEQFF.

CDR3 sequence: CASSRTSGDRSYNEQFF. Written as DNA, the CDR3 is TGTGCCAGCAGCCGGACTAGCGGTGATCGCTCCTACAATGAGCAGTTCTTC. The V call is TRBV7-2, the J call TRBJ2-1, with 10 nucleotides matching TRBD2. The CDR3 length is 17 residues. The ends lost 5 bases at V and 0 bases at J; junction bases unmatched: 7. Germline V gene sequence: CDR1 SGHTA, CDR2 FQGNSA.

This clonotype was seen ten or more times. CDR3 nucleotide sequence: TGTGCCAGCAGCTCCCGAACCGGGACAGGCTCCTACGAGCAGTACTTC. The encoded protein is CASSSRTGTGSYEQYF. The chain carries TRBV7-2 and TRBJ2-7; 8 positions match TRBD1. After removal of 4 bases from V and 0 bases from J, the junction contained 8 bases not matched to a gene. Germline V gene sequence: CDR1 SGHTA, CDR2 FQGNSA. CDR3 length: 16 amino acids.

This clonotype was observed a few times. The chain has TRBV5-1 and TRBJ1-6; no firm D call. Trimming took off 0 bases at V and 9 bases at J, with 19 bases between the two ends. The CDR3 has 17 residues. Germline CDR1 reads SGHRS; CDR2 reads YFSETQ. The CDR3 is CASSLAQPGTGISPLHF. CDR3 sequence (DNA): TGCGCCAGCAGCTTGGCACAACCCGGAACGGGGATTTCACCCCTCCACTTT. The full variable domain, rest sourced from reference TRBV5-1 and TRBJ1-6, is KAGVTQTPRYLIKTRGQQVTLSCSPISGHRSVSWYQQTPGQGLQFLFEYFSETQRNKGNFPGRFSGRQFSNSRSEMNVSTLELGDSALYLCASSLAQPGTGISPLHFGNGTRLTVT.

This clonotype was seen many times. The CDR3 sequence is CSAREDPGTVYNEQFF. For the CDR3, the DNA is TGCAGTGCTAGAGAGGACCCCGGGACAGTTTACAATGAGCAGTTCTTC. The V call is TRBV20-1, the J call TRBJ2-1; 7 nucleotides match TRBD1. In germline, CDR1 is DFQATT, CDR2 SNEGSKA (reference sequence). J was trimmed by 4 bases and V by 0 bases; bases with no gene match: 9. The CDR3 loop spans 16 amino acids.

This clonotype was counted at least ten times. This chain links TRBV28 with TRBJ2-1; 9 bases are shared with TRBD2. V was clipped by 6 bases and J by 3 bases; unmatched bases: 3. The CDR3 extends over 14 amino acids. Germline-derived CDR1 and CDR2 are MDHEN and SYDVKM. The CDR3 spells CASSLAGVYNEQFF. The CDR3 DNA reads as TGTGCCAGCAGCTTAGCGGGGGTCTACAATGAGCAGTTCTTC.

The V call is TRBV30, the J call TRBJ2-5; D is perhaps TRBD1 or TRBD2 (5 bases each). The CDR3 spans 14 residues. Trimming removed 1 base from V and 11 bases from J, with 20 bases in between. From germline, CDR1 is GTSNPN and CDR2 SVGIG (reference sequence). CDR3 region: CAWSEGTQDPGQYF. The CDR3 DNA sequence: TGTGCCTGGAGTGAGGGGACCCAGGATCCCGGGCAGTACTTC. The complete variable domain, with remaining parts taken from reference TRBV30 and TRBJ2-5, reads SQTIHQWPATLVQPVGSPLSLECTVEGTSNPNLYWYRQAAGRGLQLLFYSVGIGQISSEVPQNLSASRPQDRQFILSSKKLLLSDSGFYLCAWSEGTQDPGQYFGPGTRLLVL.

This clonotype was detected ten times or more. The chain recombines TRBV27 with TRBJ2-7; no firm D call. CDR3 size: 13 residues. Looked up from germline, CDR1 is MNHEY and CDR2 is SMNVEV (reference sequence). Trimming took off 8 bases at V and 3 bases at J, with 14 bases between the two ends. CDR3 sequence reads: CASGRSEGYEQYF. CDR3 nucleotides: TGTGCCAGCGGAAGATCGGAAGGCTACGAGCAGTACTTC.

This clonotype was observed at least ten times. The chain joins TRBV2 to TRBJ2-5; D possibly corresponds to TRBD2 (6 bases). CDR1 is SNHLY, CDR2 FYNNEI, per germline. This CDR3 contains 15 residues. The V end was cut by 4 bases, the J end by 4 bases, with 16 bases between. This CDR3 is CASSAPGRFTETQYF. Here the CDR3 DNA reads TGTGCCAGCAGTGCACCGGGGAGGTTTACAGAGACCCAGTACTTC.

The chain couples TRBV28 to TRBJ2-6; the match to TRBD1 covers 7 bases. There are 17 residues in the CDR3. Germline V gene lookup returns CDR1 MDHEN and CDR2 SYDVKM. The ends lost 7 bases at V and 0 bases at J; junction bases unmatched: 9. The CDR3 here is CASTNRGAHSGANVLTF. Written as DNA, the CDR3 is TGTGCCAGCACTAACAGGGGCGCCCACTCTGGGGCCAACGTCCTGACTTTC.

This clonotype was seen only a few times. This chain uses TRBV5-1 with TRBJ1-1, with TRBD1 as a possible D gene (6 bases). The CDR3 totals 14 residues. The germline V and J ends were trimmed by 1 base and 4 bases, with 11 bases remaining between them. Germline CDR1 and CDR2: SGHRS and YFSETQ. The CDR3 protein is CASSLLPGATEAFF. The DNA of the CDR3 is TGCGCCAGCAGCTTGTTGCCAGGGGCCACTGAAGCTTTCTTT.

The chain has TRBV3-1 and TRBJ2-5; 9 positions agree with TRBD1. CDR1 is LGHDT and CDR2 is YNNKEL in the germline V gene (reference sequence). V trimming: 4 bases; J trimming: 2 bases; junction bases outside the gene matches: 5. This CDR3 region has 15 residues. The CDR3 coding sequence is TGTGCCAGCAGCCCCGGACAGGGGTATCAAGAGACCCAGTACTTC. Amino acid sequence: CASSPGQGYQETQYF.